These T cell receptor beta chains were read from a single sample in a study of human T cells and chemical hapten exposure. MiXCR, run by TCRdb on the RACE reads, gives a single entry per CDR3 protein. The sample lists 70,000 to 100,000 distinct CDR3 sequences, about 6.8% occurring once. The source was whole blood, collected in connection with sensitization to the hapten diphenylcyclopropenone (DPC). Receptors were obtained from a woman in her thirties with alopecia areata. Some clones in this sample may be carry-over from other donors' samples. The CDR3 runs from the conserved cysteine through the conserved F or W. A D gene is named only where the DNA matches it firmly. Clone size is shown for a subset of rows, as once, few, many or a class of expanded clone.

j_gene,d_gene,abundance,v_gene,CDR3aa,CDR3nt
TRBJ1-1,TRBD1,NA,TRBV10-3,CAISTRDSEAFF,TGTGCCATCAGCACCCGGGACAGTGAAGCTTTCTTT
TRBJ1-1,TRBD1,few,TRBV27,CASSLDRGQRSMNTEAFF,TGTGCCAGCAGTTTAGACAGGGGGCAAAGAAGCATGAACACTGAAGCTTTCTTT
TRBJ2-5,TRBD2,many,TRBV20-1,CSARVSFGGGIGTQYF,TGCAGTGCTAGAGTCTCCTTCGGGGGGGGGATAGGGACCCAGTACTTC
TRBJ2-3,NA,many,TRBV18,CASSPYNTGGADTQYF,TGTGCCAGCTCACCATACAATACTGGAGGGGCTGATACGCAGTATTTT
TRBJ2-3,NA,medium-sized,TRBV3-1,CASSQREVIPDTQYF,TGTGCCAGCAGCCAGCGCGAGGTTATTCCAGATACGCAGTATTTT
TRBJ1-2,NA,NA,TRBV28,CASSLLTGTNYGYTF,TGTGCCAGCAGTTTACTCACAGGGACTAACTATGGCTACACCTTC
TRBJ1-1,NA,NA,TRBV7-9,CASSRPVNDTEAFF,TGTGCCAGCAGTCGACCAGTGAATGACACTGAAGCTTTCTTT
TRBJ1-5,TRBD1,many,TRBV15,CATSRDPFFQGEPNQPQHF,TGTGCCACCAGCAGAGACCCTTTTTTCCAGGGGGAGCCCAATCAGCCCCAGCATTTT
TRBJ1-1,TRBD1,NA,TRBV7-9,CASSLPDRGLEVNTEAFF,TGTGCCAGCAGCCTCCCGGACAGGGGGCTCGAGGTAAACACTGAAGCTTTCTTT
TRBJ1-1,TRBD1,many,TRBV2,CASSERQGWTEAFF,TGTGCCAGCAGTGAACGACAGGGGTGGACTGAAGCTTTCTTT
TRBJ1-2,NA,many,TRBV7-2,CASIGEGSYGYTF,TGTGCCAGCATTGGAGAGGGGTCCTATGGCTACACCTTC
TRBJ2-6,NA,NA,TRBV29-1,CSVDISGANVLTF,TGCAGCGTTGATATCTCTGGGGCCAACGTCCTGACTTTC
TRBJ2-7,NA,many,TRBV5-1,CASSRQDEQYF,TGCGCCAGCAGCCGTCAAGACGAGCAGTACTTC
TRBJ2-7,TRBD1,many,TRBV2,CASRDRGPYEQYF,TGTGCCAGCAGGGACAGGGGCCCCTACGAGCAGTACTTC
TRBJ1-6,TRBD1,many,TRBV20-1,CSARGTGENSPLHF,TGCAGTGCTAGGGGGACAGGGGAAAATTCACCCCTCCACTTT
TRBJ1-4,TRBD1,few,TRBV7-9,CASSSRGTQGEKLFF,TGTGCCAGCAGCTCTAGAGGTACACAGGGGGAAAAACTGTTTTTT
TRBJ2-2,NA,NA,TRBV5-1,CASRGGGTGELFF,TGCGCCAGCAGGGGGGGCGGCACCGGGGAGCTGTTTTTT
TRBJ2-6,TRBD1,many,TRBV6-5,CASSYRTGPFAGANVLTF,TGTGCCAGCAGTTACAGGACAGGTCCATTTGCCGGGGCCAACGTCCTGACTTTC
TRBJ1-2,NA,NA,TRBV10-3,CAIRASELMGYGYTF,TGTGCCATCAGGGCCTCAGAATTGATGGGCTATGGCTACACCTTC
TRBJ1-4,NA,many,TRBV18,CASSLRVDLSFNEKLFF,TGTGCCAGCTCACTACGAGTCGACCTCTCCTTTAATGAAAAACTGTTTTTT
TRBJ1-4,TRBD1,few,TRBV12-3/TRBV12-4,CASSLRRQGFVEKLFF,TGTGCCAGCAGTTTAAGGCGACAGGGATTTGTGGAAAAACTGTTTTTT
TRBJ1-2,NA,many,TRBV6-2/TRBV6-3,CASSVDRTYGYTF,TGTGCCAGCAGTGTCGACAGAACCTATGGCTACACCTTC
TRBJ2-3,TRBD2,many,TRBV6-4,CASSEGLSTDTQYF,TGTGCCAGCAGTGAGGGACTAAGCACAGATACGCAGTATTTT
TRBJ2-3,TRBD2,many,TRBV7-9,CASSFDLAGREDTQYF,TGTGCCAGCAGCTTTGACCTAGCGGGGCGGGAGGATACGCAGTATTTT
TRBJ1-1,NA,many,TRBV29-1,CSVVAAKGNTEAFF,TGCAGCGTTGTCGCGGCAAAGGGAAACACTGAAGCTTTCTTT
TRBJ2-1,TRBD2,NA,TRBV5-4,CASSPSGGYSYNEQFF,TGTGCCAGCAGCCCGAGCGGGGGGTACTCCTACAATGAGCAGTTCTTC
TRBJ2-1,TRBD2,few,TRBV15,CATSRSNAGDYNEQFF,TGTGCCACCAGCAGATCTAACGCGGGGGACTACAATGAGCAGTTCTTC
TRBJ2-3,TRBD2,many,TRBV5-1,CASSMGGYTDTQYF,TGCGCCAGCAGCATGGGAGGGTACACAGATACGCAGTATTTT
TRBJ1-6,TRBD1,few,TRBV10-3,CAISEGTGDNSPLHF,TGTGCCATCAGTGAAGGGACAGGGGATAATTCACCCCTCCACTTT
TRBJ1-1,NA,few,TRBV29-1,CSVDADTEAFF,TGCAGCGTTGATGCGGACACTGAAGCTTTCTTT
TRBJ2-3,NA,many,TRBV3-1,CASSPRDRRTDTQYF,TGTGCCAGCAGCCCCCGGGACCGCCGCACAGATACGCAGTATTTT
TRBJ2-1,NA,NA,TRBV6-1,CASSTGAYNEQFF,TGTGCCAGCTCGACGGGGGCCTACAATGAGCAGTTCTTC
TRBJ2-5,NA,many,TRBV12-3/TRBV12-4,CASRPTSVETQYF,TGTGCCAGCAGACCCACTAGTGTCGAGACCCAGTACTTC
TRBJ2-5,TRBD2,few,TRBV5-1,CASSLIASGQKETQYF,TGCGCCAGCAGCTTGATTGCTAGCGGTCAAAAAGAGACCCAGTACTTC
TRBJ1-4,TRBD1,many,TRBV12-3/TRBV12-4,CASSRDRGGEKLFF,TGTGCCAGCAGTAGGGACAGGGGCGGTGAAAAACTGTTTTTT
TRBJ1-5,NA,many,TRBV2,CASSESVDQHF,TGTGCCAGCAGTGAATCAGTGGACCAGCATTTT
TRBJ1-1,NA,many,TRBV20-1,CSARDREGPTNTEAFF,TGCAGTGCTAGAGACCGCGAAGGGCCTACGAACACTGAAGCTTTCTTT
TRBJ1-1,TRBD1,many,TRBV29-1,CSVEGQGKTEAFF,TGCAGCGTTGAGGGACAGGGGAAAACTGAAGCTTTCTTT
TRBJ2-6,NA,many,TRBV11-1,CASSRPRGANVLTF,TGTGCCAGCAGCCGCCCCCGTGGGGCCAACGTCCTGACTTTC
TRBJ1-1,NA,many,TRBV6-1,CASSTGPNMNTEAFF,TGTGCCAGCAGTACGGGACCTAACATGAACACTGAAGCTTTCTTT